One and the same sample provided the 14 T cell receptor beta chains below, sequenced in a study of cytomegalovirus exposure and HLA in healthy donors. The PCR used 60 Vbeta and 13 Jbeta primers. Assay: immunoSEQ multiplex PCR; the TCRdb copy retains only in-frame clones and omits some. The sample lists roughly 67,000 clones; about 71% were seen once. Sequences were obtained from PBMCs. Receptor source: a man in his sixties in good health and CMV-seropositive.

The V call is TRBV6-1, the J call TRBJ2-5; 14 nucleotides agree with TRBD2. V shed 6 bases, J shed 5 bases, and the junction held 5 bases outside the gene matches. This CDR3 has 15 amino acids. CDR1 and CDR2 from the germline V gene are MNHNS and SASEGT. The CDR3 reads CASRGLAGVRETQYF. CDR3 nucleotide sequence: TGTGCCAGCAGGGGACTAGCGGGAGTTCGCGAGACCCAGTACTTC.

This clone has just one count. The chain recombines TRBV7-9 with TRBJ2-7; a weak D match, TRBD1 (6 bases). V lost 4 bases and J lost 2, with 12 bases in between. CDR1 and CDR2 from the germline V gene are SEHNR and FQNEAQ (reference sequence). This CDR3 is 14 amino acids long. The DNA for the CDR3 is TGTGCCAGCAGCTGGACAGCGACCACCTACGAGCAGTACTTC. This translates into CASSWTATTYEQYF.

This clone counts as medium-sized (0.01 to 0.1%). A read error may produce the germline difference seen at one junction end. The V call is TRBV5-6, the J call TRBJ2-6, with 8 bases aligning to TRBD1. CDR1 is SGHDT and CDR2 is YYEEEE in the germline V gene. This CDR3 spans 18 amino acids. CDR3 sequence reads: CASSLVGTGYSVANVLTF. In DNA, the CDR3 is TGTGCCAGCAGCTTAGTAGGGACAGGATACTCTGTGGCCAACGTCCTGACTTTC.

This chain joins TRBV19 and TRBJ1-4; weak D call: TRBD1 (5 bases). CDR1 and CDR2 (germline): LNHDA, SQIVND (reference sequence). CDR3 length: 18 amino acids. Trimming took off 5 bases at V and 5 bases at J, with 24 bases between the two ends. CDR3 sequence (DNA): TGTGCCAGTAGTGACAGCATATGTCTCCTGGTCGACAATGAAAAACTGTTTTTT. This sequence encodes CASSDSICLLVDNEKLFF.

This clone showed up just a few times. This chain joins TRBV5-1 and TRBJ2-5; D unresolved. The CDR3 totals 12 residues. The germline CDR1 and CDR2 sequences are SGHRS and YFSETQ. The V end was cut by 5 bases, the J end by 5 bases, with 10 bases between. CDR3 region: CASSPLEETQYF. Written as DNA, the CDR3 is TGCGCCAGCAGTCCTTTAGAGGAGACCCAGTACTTC.

The DNA for the CDR3 is TGTGCCAGCAGCCTAAGCGGGGGCACCGAACCGGGGCAGTTCTTC. As protein: CASSLSGGTEPGQFF. The chain recombines TRBV11-2 with TRBJ2-1, with 8 bases matching TRBD2. The V gene end was trimmed by 5 bases and the J gene end by 12 bases; junction bases not matched to a gene: 15. Germline V gives CDR1 SGHAT, CDR2 FQNNGV. This CDR3 is 15 amino acids long.

The chain couples TRBV9 to TRBJ2-2; TRBD1 matches at 8 bases. The CDR3 has 16 amino acids. The J segment lost 6 bases and the V segment lost 3 bases, leaving 10 bases of the junction unmatched. CDR1 is SGDLS and CDR2 is YYNGEE in the germline V gene. As DNA, the CDR3 is TGTGCCAGCAGCGGATCTTTAGCAGGGGGCGCCGGGGAGCTGTTTTTT. It encodes CASSGSLAGGAGELFF.

This chain links TRBV6-1 with TRBJ2-2; 7 positions agree with TRBD2. With 10 bases clipped from V and 2 bases from J, the junction kept 7 bases outside the gene matches. The germline gives CDR1 MNHNS, CDR2 SASEGT. This CDR3 comprises 14 residues. CDR3 DNA: TGTGCCACTTCGACTAGCATTAACACCGGGGAGCTGTTTTTT. Translated: CATSTSINTGELFF.

CDR3 region: CASSAETGNYGYTF. CDR3 nucleotide sequence: TGCGCCAGCAGCGCCGAGACAGGGAACTATGGCTACACCTTC. This chain connects TRBV5-1 to TRBJ1-2; 7 bases fit TRBD1. From germline, CDR1 is SGHRS and CDR2 YFSETQ. The CDR3 is 14 amino acids. With V trimmed by 4 bases and J by 2 bases, 5 bases remained unmatched.

This clone was picked up a small number of times. The V call is TRBV13, the J call TRBJ2-7; 12 bases fit TRBD2. The CDR3 extends over 15 amino acids. The trim removed 5 bases at V and 6 bases at J, leaving 8 bases unmatched. Germline-derived CDR1 and CDR2 are PRHDT and FYEKMQ (reference sequence). The CDR3 spells CASSAWTSGTIEQYF. The CDR3 region has the DNA TGTGCCAGCAGCGCCTGGACTAGCGGGACGATCGAGCAGTACTTC.

The chain recombines TRBV29-1 with TRBJ2-6, with 7 bases aligning to TRBD1. V dropped 0 bases and J dropped 2; count of bases not matched to a gene: 4. The CDR3 is made up of 16 amino acids. The germline V gene has CDR1 SQVTM and CDR2 ANQGSEA. The DNA of the CDR3 is TGCAGCGTTGAAGAGGATGGGACAGCTGGGGCCAACGTCCTGACTTTC. It specifies CSVEEDGTAGANVLTF.

This clone was found once. This chain links TRBV29-1 with TRBJ2-1; D is possibly TRBD2 (7 bases). CDR3 length: 13 amino acids. Germline CDR1 reads SQVTM; CDR2 reads ANQGSEA. V was clipped by 8 bases and J by 10 bases, with 21 bases between them. The CDR3 protein is CSFNRDYSMEQFF. The CDR3, as DNA: TGCAGCTTTAACAGGGACTACTCTATGGAGCAGTTCTTC.

The chain links TRBV11-1 to TRBJ2-3; D possibly corresponds to TRBD2 (5 bases). This CDR3 is 17 amino acids long. The germline CDR1 and CDR2 sequences are SGHAT and FQDESV (reference sequence). The germline V and J ends were trimmed by 1 base and 1 base, with 15 bases remaining between them. CDR3 loop: CASSLGGLAERTDTQYF. The CDR3 bases are TGTGCCAGCAGCTTAGGAGGTCTAGCCGAACGCACAGATACGCAGTATTTT.

This clone was counted between two and nine times. The CDR3 loop reads CASRNEGVSSGNTIYF. The CDR3 region has the DNA TGCGCCAGCAGGAATGAAGGGGTGAGCTCTGGAAACACCATATATTTT. The chain carries TRBV10-2 and TRBJ1-3; possibly TRBD1 for D (5 bases). CDR1 WSHSY and CDR2 SAAADI come from the germline V gene. The CDR3 has 16 residues. Trimming shortened V by 6 bases and J by 0 bases, and 15 bases separated the two germline ends.